Shown below are 23 T cell receptor beta chains from a single sample sequenced in a study of early T cells in non-severe SARS-CoV-2 infection. TCRdb reanalysed the 5' RACE reads using MiXCR and keeps one entry per CDR3 protein. Altogether about 62,000 distinct CDR3 sequences are present, approximately 9% being singletons, with the ten largest covering less than 1.5%. The sequencing input was whole blood. These receptor sequences come from an adult who was a healthcare worker with PCR-confirmed SARS-CoV-2 infection or an uninfected control (not recorded which).

The chain links TRBV18 to TRBJ1-1, with TRBD1 as a possible D gene (5 bases). Germline loops: CDR1 KGHSH, CDR2 LQKENI. The CDR3 covers 13 residues. Trimming took 6 bases from V and 4 from J, leaving 12 bases between them. The CDR3 DNA sequence: TGTGCCAGCTCCCCTGGGGACGGCACTGAAGCTTTCTTT. This codes for CASSPGDGTEAFF.

This clonotype has only a few counts. The J gene is TRBJ2-2, the V gene TRBV13; the match to TRBD1 covers 9 bases. Germline CDR1 reads PRHDT; CDR2 reads FYEKMQ (reference sequence). V gave up 5 bases and J gave up 5 bases; unmatched junction bases: 12. The CDR3 length is 17 residues. CDR3 nucleotide sequence: TGTGCCAGCAGCGCCACACCGGGACAGGGAAATACCGGGGAGCTGTTTTTT. Translating it yields CASSATPGQGNTGELFF. Variable domain in full (rest from reference TRBV13 and TRBJ2-2): AAGVIQSPRHLIKEKRETATLKCYPIPRHDTVYWYQQGPGQDPQFLISFYEKMQSDKGSIPDRFSAQQFSDYHSELNMSSLELGDSALYFCASSATPGQGNTGELFFGEGSRLTVL.

This clonotype was recorded many times. V and J are TRBV30 and TRBJ1-2; weak D call: TRBD1 (6 bases). CDR1 and CDR2 from the germline V gene are GTSNPN and SVGIG (reference sequence). Trimming pared 4 bases from V and 7 bases from J, leaving 13 bases between. This CDR3 is 12 amino acids long. The CDR3: CAWTQGRGGYTF. CDR3 DNA: TGTGCCTGGACCCAGGGGCGGGGTGGCTACACCTTC.

The genes are TRBV20-1 and TRBJ2-4; weak D call: TRBD1 (5 bases). V dropped 5 bases and J dropped 0 bases, with 14 bases sitting between them. CDR3 length: 15 amino acids. Germline lookup yields CDR1 DFQATT and CDR2 SNEGSKA (reference sequence). For the CDR3, the DNA is TGCAGTGCTCCCCATATGGGGCTAGCCAAAAACATTCAGTACTTC. Its translation: CSAPHMGLAKNIQYF.

The J gene is TRBJ2-1, the V gene TRBV24-1; D might be TRBD2 (6 bases). The length of the CDR3 is 13 residues. In germline, CDR1 is KGHDR, CDR2 SFDVKD. Trimming took 5 bases from V and 7 from J, leaving 11 bases between them. CDR3 loop: CATSVVGGNEQFF. The CDR3 region has the DNA TGTGCCACCAGTGTTGTCGGGGGTAATGAGCAGTTCTTC.

This clonotype was observed a few times. This CDR3 is CASRGTARGDQPQHF. In nucleotides, the CDR3 is TGTGCCAGCAGGGGGACAGCCCGGGGAGATCAGCCCCAGCATTTT. The chain joins TRBV6-6 to TRBJ1-5; 7 positions agree with TRBD1. Germline-derived CDR1 and CDR2 are MNHNY and SVGAGI (reference sequence). The V and J ends lost 6 bases and 5 bases, in that order; junction bases with no gene match: 10. The CDR3 covers 15 residues.

This clonotype was counted between two and nine times. The chain is built from TRBV14 and TRBJ1-3; TRBD1 is a possible D gene (6 bases). CDR1 is SGHDN, CDR2 FVKESK, per germline. Trimming stripped 4 bases from V and 0 bases from J, with 10 bases between. The CDR3 has 15 residues. CDR3: CASSLGQYSGNTIYF. The CDR3 DNA reads as TGTGCCAGCAGCCTTGGACAGTACTCTGGAAACACCATATATTTT.

The V and J genes are TRBV27 and TRBJ2-1, with 10 bases that match TRBD1. The germline gives CDR1 MNHEY, CDR2 SMNVEV (reference sequence). J was trimmed by 12 bases and V by 6 bases; bases with no gene match: 11. The CDR3 consists of 14 residues. The CDR3 reads CASRRTGGRGGQFF. In DNA form, the CDR3 reads TGTGCCAGCAGGAGGACAGGGGGAAGGGGTGGGCAGTTCTTC.

The chain employs TRBV20-1 and TRBJ2-5; D may match TRBD1 or TRBD2 (6 bases each). The germline V gene has CDR1 DFQATT and CDR2 SNEGSKA (reference sequence). There are 14 residues in the CDR3. V was shortened by 2 bases and J by 0 bases, with 10 bases between the two germline ends. The CDR3 loop is CSARSGAHQETQYF. As DNA, the CDR3 is TGCAGTGCTAGATCGGGGGCCCACCAAGAGACCCAGTACTTC.

The rearrangement uses TRBV19 and TRBJ1-2; a possible D gene is TRBD1 (6 bases). The CDR3 runs to 15 residues. The germline gives CDR1 LNHDA, CDR2 SQIVND (reference sequence). Trimming took 7 bases from V and 4 from J, leaving 19 bases between them. CDR3 bases: TGTGCCAGTAAAGGGGGACACCGAACGTTCTATGGCTACACCTTC. Protein product: CASKGGHRTFYGYTF.

This clonotype appeared many times. The CDR3 spells CAWGQGADYTF. The CDR3 DNA sequence: TGTGCCTGGGGACAGGGGGCGGACTACACCTTC. This sequence joins TRBV30 and TRBJ1-2; 11 bases line up with TRBD1. The CDR3 sequence is 11 residues long. Per germline, CDR1 GTSNPN and CDR2 SVGIG (reference sequence). V was clipped by 5 bases and J by 10 bases; unmatched bases: 3.

To note about this clonotype: The conserved final phenylalanine or tryptophan is absent from the CDR3, which likely points to a read error. The limits of the CDR3 on the DNA are not certain, so only TCRdb's listed CDR3 is given. The chain uses TRBV3-1 and TRBJ2-1; the table's D call, TRBD2, was not checked against the DNA. The germline CDR1 and CDR2 sequences are LGHDT and YNNKEL (reference sequence). 12 amino acids form the CDR3, both terminal residues included. CDR3: CASSQGPSGGAM.

This clonotype came up many times. The rearrangement uses TRBV14 and TRBJ2-5, with no clear D. The CDR3 spans 12 residues. CDR1 and CDR2 from the germline V gene are SGHDN and FVKESK. V gave up 1 base and J gave up 5 bases, with 5 bases separating them. The CDR3 here is CASSQVPETQYF. For the CDR3, the DNA is TGTGCCAGCAGCCAAGTTCCGGAGACCCAGTACTTC.

CDR3 loop: CSASSGTEETQYF. DNA for the CDR3: TGCAGTGCTTCCTCCGGGACAGAAGAGACCCAGTACTTC. The chain carries TRBV20-1 and TRBJ2-5, with TRBD1 matching 7 bases. Trimming at V came to 5 bases and at J to 3 bases, leaving 6 bases not matched to a gene. CDR1 DFQATT and CDR2 SNEGSKA come from the germline V gene (reference sequence). The CDR3 is 13 residues long.

This clonotype was picked up a small number of times. V is TRBV15 and J is TRBJ2-3, with a possible D match to TRBD2 (7 bases). Germline CDR1 LNHNV, CDR2 YYDKDF (reference sequence). The CDR3 extends over 13 amino acids. The V gene lost 7 bases and the J gene lost 2 bases, with 10 bases spanning the gap. The CDR3 DNA reads TGTGCCACCAACCGGGGGGCCACAGATACGCAGTATTTT. Amino acids: CATNRGATDTQYF.

This clonotype came up a few times. This chain connects TRBV7-2 to TRBJ1-1; D uncertain. The germline gives CDR1 SGHTA, CDR2 FQGNSA. This CDR3 contains 14 residues. Trimming removed 0 bases at V and 3 bases at J, with 8 bases between. DNA for the CDR3: TGTGCCAGCAGCTTAGCGTCCGGTCACACTGAAGCTTTCTTT. Translation: CASSLASGHTEAFF.

The chain is built from TRBV11-2 and TRBJ1-1; D is unclear. CDR1 SGHAT and CDR2 FQNNGV come from the germline V gene. V was shortened by 4 bases and J by 1 base, with 10 bases between the two germline ends. This CDR3 has 14 amino acids. The CDR3 DNA reads TGTGCCAGCAGCTGGACCCCCGGGAACACTGAAGCTTTCTTT. Protein product: CASSWTPGNTEAFF.

This clonotype was picked up a small number of times. V is TRBV5-1 and J is TRBJ2-3, with D tentatively TRBD2 (6 bases). This CDR3 is built from 14 residues. Trimming took off 3 bases at V and 2 bases at J, with 10 bases between the two ends. The V gene's germline CDR1 is SGHRS and CDR2 YFSETQ. The CDR3 bases are TGCGCCAGCAGCTCAGGACTACACACAGATACGCAGTATTTT. Translated, it gives CASSSGLHTDTQYF.

CDR3 bases: TGTGCCAGCAGCCCTTATGGGGCGGACAATTCACCCCTCCACTTT. Its translation: CASSPYGADNSPLHF. The chain is built from TRBV9 and TRBJ1-6, with a weak D call TRBD1 (5 bases). V lost 4 bases and J lost 7, with 15 bases in between. This CDR3 is 15 amino acids long. The germline V gene has CDR1 SGDLS and CDR2 YYNGEE. The full variable domain, rest sourced from reference TRBV9 and TRBJ1-6, is DSGVTQTPKHLITATGQRVTLRCSPRSGDLSVYWYQQSLDQGLQFLIQYYNGEERAKGNILERFSAQQFPDLHSELNLSSLELGDSALYFCASSPYGADNSPLHFGNGTRLTVT.

The V gene is TRBV3-1, the J gene TRBJ1-3; the D is unclear. The CDR3 has 15 amino acids. Germline V lookup: CDR1 LGHDT, CDR2 YNNKEL (reference sequence). V lost 0 bases and J lost 2, with 8 bases in between. The CDR3 nucleotides are TGTGCCAGCAGCCAAGATGGAGGGACTGGAAACACCATATATTTT. Translating it yields CASSQDGGTGNTIYF.

This chain connects TRBV6-4 to TRBJ2-1; 8 bases match TRBD2. Germline lookup yields CDR1 MRHNA and CDR2 SNTAGT. The V gene end was trimmed by 0 bases and the J gene end by 6 bases; junction bases not matched to a gene: 7. This CDR3 has 16 amino acids. The DNA of the CDR3 is TGTGCCAGCAGTGACTCGCCAGCGGGGGAGTTCAATGAGCAGTTCTTC. This encodes CASSDSPAGEFNEQFF.

The chain uses TRBV7-7 and TRBJ2-3; TRBD1 agrees at 9 bases. Germline V gene data show CDR1 as SSHAT and CDR2 as FNYEAQ (reference sequence). The CDR3 extends over 13 amino acids. The V and J ends lost 5 bases and 4 bases, in that order; junction bases with no gene match: 1. The CDR3 sequence is CASSRQGADTQYF. CDR3 sequence (DNA): TGTGCCAGCAGCCGACAGGGGGCAGATACGCAGTATTTT.

The CDR3 region is CASSHYLAGASTDTQYF. DNA of the CDR3: TGTGCCAGCAGCCATTATCTAGCGGGGGCTAGCACAGATACGCAGTATTTT. The chain employs TRBV3-1 and TRBJ2-3; TRBD2 aligns across 10 bases. CDR1 is LGHDT and CDR2 is YNNKEL in the germline V gene (reference sequence). The trim removed 3 bases at V and 0 bases at J, leaving 6 bases unmatched. This CDR3 spans 17 amino acids.